Listed here are 11 T cell receptor beta chains from one sample, sequenced in a study of T cells in Graves' hyperthyroidism and ophthalmopathy. The source material, RNA transcripts, was used to amplify TCR beta CDR3 regions. A set of HTBI primers served as the primers for a first-round RT-PCR of the TCR CDR3. In TCRdb, the multiplex PCR reads were re-called with MiXCR into one record per CDR3 protein. The table lists more than 350,000 distinct CDR3 sequences, about 15% of them singletons, with approximately 29% in the top ten. The material sequenced was blood. These receptors were obtained from a woman aged 25 to 39 with Graves' hyperthyroidism.

The rearrangement links TRBV6-1 to TRBJ1-5; TRBD1 aligns across 8 bases. CDR1 MNHNS and CDR2 SASEGT come from the germline V gene. V gave up 6 bases and J gave up 0 bases; unmatched junction bases: 4. The CDR3 extends over 15 amino acids. The CDR3: CASRQTGDSNQPQHF. As DNA, the CDR3 is TGTGCCAGCAGACAGACAGGGGATAGCAATCAGCCCCAGCATTTT.

The V call is TRBV6-1, the J call TRBJ1-4, with D unresolved. Between the trimmed V and J ends, which lost 2 bases and 11 bases, there was a span of 9 bases. The CDR3 spans 12 residues. Germline CDR1 MNHNS, CDR2 SASEGT. CDR3 residues: CASSEFVSKLFF. CDR3 DNA: TGTGCCAGCAGTGAATTTGTCAGCAAACTGTTTTTT.

The chain has TRBV5-6 and TRBJ2-2, with TRBD2 matching over 10 bases. The V and J ends lost 1 base and 2 bases, in that order; junction bases with no gene match: 8. Germline lookup yields CDR1 SGHDT and CDR2 YYEEEE. The CDR3 sequence is 18 residues long. The chain's CDR3 is CASSLLHRTSGNTGELFF. CDR3 in DNA: TGTGCCAGCAGCTTGCTTCACCGGACTAGCGGTAACACCGGGGAGCTGTTTTTT.

The V and J genes are TRBV7-8 and TRBJ2-3; no definite D call. This CDR3 has 14 residues. V was pared by 6 bases and J by 1 base, with 11 bases between. Germline V lookup: CDR1 SGHVS, CDR2 FQNEAQ. CDR3 sequence: CASRPLLGTDTQYF. CDR3 bases: TGTGCCAGCAGGCCGCTTCTCGGCACAGATACGCAGTATTTT.

This clonotype has ten or more counts. The chain joins TRBV7-3 to TRBJ2-7, with 8 bases that match TRBD2. Germline CDR1 is SGHTA and CDR2 is FQGTGA. J was trimmed by 5 bases and V by 5 bases; bases with no gene match: 8. The CDR3 sequence is 14 residues long. As DNA, the CDR3 is TGTGCCAGCAGCCCATCTAGCGGGTACAACGAGCAGTACTTC. Its protein is CASSPSSGYNEQYF. Based on the CDR3 plus reference TRBV7-3 and TRBJ2-7, the full variable domain is GAGVSQTPSNKVTEKGKYVELRCDPISGHTALYWYRQSLGQGPEFLIYFQGTGAADDSGLPNDRFFAVRPEGSVSTLKIQRTERGDSAVYLCASSPSSGYNEQYFGPGTRLTVT.

This clonotype has ten or more counts. At one boundary the junction diverges from the germline segment, which might be a read error. V is TRBV28 and J is TRBJ1-1, with unresolved D. CDR1 and CDR2 (germline): MDHEN, SYDVKM. CDR3 length equals 11 residues. The CDR3 here is CASTLRAEAFF. The CDR3 DNA reads TGTGCCAGCACTTTAAGGGCTGAAGCTTTCTTT.

Comments on this clonotype: A much larger clone sits a single nucleotide away, making a read error possible. The genes are TRBV5-1 and TRBJ2-1, with TRBD2 matching over 8 bases. The CDR3 runs to 14 residues. Germline values: CDR1 SGHRS, CDR2 YFSETQ. CDR3 amino acids: CVSSGTRNDNEQFF. The CDR3 DNA follows: TGCGTCAGCAGTGGGACTAGAAACGACAATGAGCAGTTCTTC.

In its sample, this clonotype was seen many times. The J gene is TRBJ2-3, the V gene TRBV5-1, with 10 bases aligning to TRBD2. CDR3 length: 16 residues. V lost 0 bases to trimming and J lost 5 bases; unmatched junction nucleotides: 6. Germline CDR1 is SGHRS and CDR2 is YFSETQ. CDR3 sequence reads: CASSLVVAGGLDTQYF. Written as DNA, the CDR3 is TGCGCCAGCAGCTTGGTGGTAGCGGGAGGATTAGATACGCAGTATTTT.

This clonotype was detected a few times. The chain employs TRBV2 and TRBJ2-3, with 7 bases fitting TRBD1. The CDR3 consists of 15 residues. Germline V gene lookup returns CDR1 SNHLY and CDR2 FYNNEI. The V and J ends lost 5 bases and 3 bases, in that order; junction bases with no gene match: 8. The CDR3 region has the DNA TGTGCCAGCAGTTCTCAGGGGGTTAAGACAGATACGCAGTATTTT. Protein product: CASSSQGVKTDTQYF.

This clonotype has a count of ten or more. The rearrangement links TRBV20-1 to TRBJ2-2; D call uncertain. This CDR3 comprises 11 residues. Germline CDR1 reads DFQATT; CDR2 reads SNEGSKA (reference sequence). Trimming removed 6 bases at V and 5 bases at J, with 7 bases between. CDR3 loop: CSAPRTGELFF. CDR3 nucleotides: TGCAGTGCACCAAGGACCGGGGAGCTGTTTTTT.

This clonotype was counted a few times. V gene TRBV24-1 combines with J gene TRBJ2-5; TRBD1 aligns across 8 bases. This CDR3 region has 14 residues. J lost 4 bases, V lost 4 bases, and 4 bases had no gene match. Germline V gene data show CDR1 as KGHDR and CDR2 as SFDVKD. CDR3 DNA sequence: TGTGCCACCAGTGACCCGACAGGGGTAGAGACCCAGTACTTC. Protein sequence: CATSDPTGVETQYF.